This T cell receptor (beta chain) was recovered during a study of blood T cell repertoires in COVID-19. Donors were grouped by their self-reported clinical history. Germline V gives CDR1 ENHRY, CDR2 SYGVKD. The length of the CDR3 is 17 residues. Trimming pared 0 bases from V and 0 bases from J, leaving 12 bases between. Assay: immunoSEQ multiplex PCR; the TCRdb copy retains only in-frame clones and omits some. The sample comprises about 440,000 clones, roughly 91% of which are singletons, and 0.55% to 0.75% rests with the top ten. This sequence was found in a man between 18 and 29 years old who had recovered from COVID-19. Sequenced sample: PBMCs or T cells enriched from blood (not recorded which). The chain links TRBV10-3 to TRBJ1-3; perhaps TRBD1 as D (5 bases). CDR3 sequence reads: CAISESTVLTSGNTIYF. The DNA of the CDR3 is TGTGCCATCAGTGAGTCGACAGTCCTGACCTCTGGAAACACCATATATTTT.